This T cell receptor beta chain stems from a study of cytomegalovirus exposure and HLA in healthy donors. Study background: The approximately 120 validation repertoires used the same platform as the 666 first-cohort repertoires, a later analysis reported. Study conclusions and caveats: Three CMV-associated chains were confirmed in vitro to be specific for CMV antigens.

With respect to this clone: What it binds is unknown.

The data were produced by immunoSEQ multiplex PCR, yet TCRdb's version contains in-frame clones alone and is incomplete. This table holds roughly 150,000 clones, more than 85% found once. Unmatched junction bases numbered 7, after V lost 0 bases and J lost 4 bases. Germline CDR1 is SGHRS and CDR2 is YFSETQ. The CDR3 loop spans 16 amino acids. This clonotype originated in a man in his late teens or twenties in good health and CMV-seropositive. The gene calls are TRBV5-1 and TRBJ2-5; TRBD2 matches at 9 bases. The sample consisted of PBMCs. The CDR3 here is CASSLGSAGGGETQYF. The DNA of the CDR3 is TGCGCCAGCAGCTTGGGTTCCGCGGGAGGGGGAGAGACCCAGTACTTC.